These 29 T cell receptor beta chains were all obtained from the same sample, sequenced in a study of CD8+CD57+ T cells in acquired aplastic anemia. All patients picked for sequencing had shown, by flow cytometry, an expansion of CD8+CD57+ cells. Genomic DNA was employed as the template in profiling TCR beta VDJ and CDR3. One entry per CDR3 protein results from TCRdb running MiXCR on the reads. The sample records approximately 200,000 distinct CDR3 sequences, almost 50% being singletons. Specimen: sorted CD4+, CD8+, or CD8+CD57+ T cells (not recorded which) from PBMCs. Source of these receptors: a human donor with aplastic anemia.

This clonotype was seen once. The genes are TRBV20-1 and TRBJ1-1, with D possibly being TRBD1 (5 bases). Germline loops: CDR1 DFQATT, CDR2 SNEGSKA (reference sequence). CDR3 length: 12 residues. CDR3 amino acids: CSLPGRDTEAFF. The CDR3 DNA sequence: TGCAGCTTGCCGGGCAGGGACACTGAAGCTTTCTTT.

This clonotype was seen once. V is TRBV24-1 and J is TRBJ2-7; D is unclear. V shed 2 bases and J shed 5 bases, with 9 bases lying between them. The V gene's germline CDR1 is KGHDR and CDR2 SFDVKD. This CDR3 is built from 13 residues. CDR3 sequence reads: CATSDSELDEQYF. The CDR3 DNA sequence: TGTGCCACCAGTGATTCGGAGCTAGACGAGCAGTACTTC.

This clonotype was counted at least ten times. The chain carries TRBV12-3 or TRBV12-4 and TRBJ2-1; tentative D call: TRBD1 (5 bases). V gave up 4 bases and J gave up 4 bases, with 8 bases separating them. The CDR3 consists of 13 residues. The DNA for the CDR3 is TGTGCCAGCAGTTCCTCAGGGTACAATGAGCAGTTCTTC. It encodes CASSSSGYNEQFF.

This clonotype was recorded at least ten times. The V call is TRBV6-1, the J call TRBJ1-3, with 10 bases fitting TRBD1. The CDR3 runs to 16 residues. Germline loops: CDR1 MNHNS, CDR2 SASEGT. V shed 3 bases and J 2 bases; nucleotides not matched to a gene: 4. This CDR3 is CASSETGGLAGNTIYF. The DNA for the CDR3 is TGTGCCAGCAGTGAGACAGGGGGCTTGGCTGGAAACACCATATATTTT.

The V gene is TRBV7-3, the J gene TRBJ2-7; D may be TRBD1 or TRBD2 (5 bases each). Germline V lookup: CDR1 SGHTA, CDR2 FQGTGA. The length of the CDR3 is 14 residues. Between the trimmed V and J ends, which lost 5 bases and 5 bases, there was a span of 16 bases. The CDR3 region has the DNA TGTGCCAGCAGCCTTACCGGGACGGGGCACGAGCAGTACTTC. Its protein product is CASSLTGTGHEQYF.

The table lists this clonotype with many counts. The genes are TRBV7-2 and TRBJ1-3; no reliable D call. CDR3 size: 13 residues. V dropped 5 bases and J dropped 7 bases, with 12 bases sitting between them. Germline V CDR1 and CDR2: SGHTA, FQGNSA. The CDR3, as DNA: TGTGCCAGCAGCCCGAGAGGGTTGAACACCATATATTTT. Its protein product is CASSPRGLNTIYF. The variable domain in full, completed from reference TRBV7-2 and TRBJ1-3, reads GAGVSQSPSNKVTEKGKDVELRCDPISGHTALYWYRQSLGQGLEFLIYFQGNSAPDKSGLPSDRFSAERTGGSVSTLTIQRTQQEDSAVYLCASSPRGLNTIYFGEGSWLTVV.

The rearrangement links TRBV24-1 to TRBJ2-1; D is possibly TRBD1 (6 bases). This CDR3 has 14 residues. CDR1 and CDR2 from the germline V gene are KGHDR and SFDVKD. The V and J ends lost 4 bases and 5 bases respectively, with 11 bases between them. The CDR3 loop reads CATSDRGQNNEQFF. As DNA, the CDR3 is TGTGCCACCAGTGACCGAGGACAGAACAATGAGCAGTTCTTC.

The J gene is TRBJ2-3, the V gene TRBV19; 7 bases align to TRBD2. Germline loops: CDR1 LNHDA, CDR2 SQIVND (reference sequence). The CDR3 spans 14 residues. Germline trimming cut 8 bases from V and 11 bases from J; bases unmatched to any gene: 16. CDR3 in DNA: TGTGCCAGTCGCCCGCAGGGAGGGTATGATGAGCAGTATTTT. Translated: CASRPQGGYDEQYF.

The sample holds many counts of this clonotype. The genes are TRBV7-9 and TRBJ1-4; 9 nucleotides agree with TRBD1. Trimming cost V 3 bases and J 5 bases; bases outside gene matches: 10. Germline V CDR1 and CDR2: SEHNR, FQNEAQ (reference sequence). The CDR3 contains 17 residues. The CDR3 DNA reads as TGTGCCAGCAGCTTCCGACCAACGACAGGGGGGAATGAAAAACTGTTTTTT. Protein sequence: CASSFRPTTGGNEKLFF.

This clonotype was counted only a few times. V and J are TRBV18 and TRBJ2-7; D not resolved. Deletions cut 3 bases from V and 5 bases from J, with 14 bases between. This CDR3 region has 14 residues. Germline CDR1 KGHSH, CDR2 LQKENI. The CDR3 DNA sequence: TGTGCCAGCTCACCGACTTTTGAGAGCAACGAGCAGTACTTC. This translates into CASSPTFESNEQYF.

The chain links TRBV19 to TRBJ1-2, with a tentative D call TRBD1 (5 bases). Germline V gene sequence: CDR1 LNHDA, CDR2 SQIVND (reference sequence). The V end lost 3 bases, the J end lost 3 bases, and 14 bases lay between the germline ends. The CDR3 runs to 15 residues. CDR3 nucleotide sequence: TGTGCCAGTAGTATGTCCGTCCAGGGAGACTATGGCTACACCTTC. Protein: CASSMSVQGDYGYTF.

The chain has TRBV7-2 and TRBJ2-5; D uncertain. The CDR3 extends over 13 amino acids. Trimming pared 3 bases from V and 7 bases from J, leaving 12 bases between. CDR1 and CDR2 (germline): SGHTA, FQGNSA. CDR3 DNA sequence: TGTGCCAGCAGCTTTGGTAGTAAAGGGACCCAGTACTTC. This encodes CASSFGSKGTQYF.

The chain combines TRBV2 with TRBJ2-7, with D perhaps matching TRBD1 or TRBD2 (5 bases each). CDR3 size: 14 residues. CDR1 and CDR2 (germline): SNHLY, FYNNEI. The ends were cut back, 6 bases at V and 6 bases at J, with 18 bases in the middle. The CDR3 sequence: CASSRYGGSFEQYF. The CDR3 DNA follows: TGTGCCAGCAGCCGCTATGGGGGATCGTTCGAGCAGTACTTC.

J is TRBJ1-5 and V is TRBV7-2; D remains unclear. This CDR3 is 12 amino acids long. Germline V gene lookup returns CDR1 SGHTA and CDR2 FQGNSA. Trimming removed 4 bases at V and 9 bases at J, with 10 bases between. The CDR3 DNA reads TGTGCCAGCAGCTCCTCCCTGGGGCCCCAGCATTTT. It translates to CASSSSLGPQHF.

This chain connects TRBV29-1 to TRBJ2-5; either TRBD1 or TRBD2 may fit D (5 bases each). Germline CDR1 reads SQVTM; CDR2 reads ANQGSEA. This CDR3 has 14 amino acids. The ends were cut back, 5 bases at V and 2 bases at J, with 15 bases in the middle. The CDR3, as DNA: TGCAGCGTTTACGCAGGGTGGAGGCAAGAGACCCAGTACTTC. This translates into CSVYAGWRQETQYF.

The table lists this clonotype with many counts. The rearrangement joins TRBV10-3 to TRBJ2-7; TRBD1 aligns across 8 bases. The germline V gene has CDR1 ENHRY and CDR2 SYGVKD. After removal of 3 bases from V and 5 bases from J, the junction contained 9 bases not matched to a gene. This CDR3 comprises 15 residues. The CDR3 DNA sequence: TGTGCCATCAGTGATTCCGACAGGGGAAAAAACGAGCAGTACTTC. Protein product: CAISDSDRGKNEQYF.

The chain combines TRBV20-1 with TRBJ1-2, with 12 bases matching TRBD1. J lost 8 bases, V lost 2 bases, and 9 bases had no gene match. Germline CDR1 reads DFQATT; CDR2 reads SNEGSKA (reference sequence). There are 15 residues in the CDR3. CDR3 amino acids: CSARNPGQGARGYTF. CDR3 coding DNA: TGCAGTGCTAGAAACCCGGGACAGGGGGCGCGGGGCTACACCTTC.

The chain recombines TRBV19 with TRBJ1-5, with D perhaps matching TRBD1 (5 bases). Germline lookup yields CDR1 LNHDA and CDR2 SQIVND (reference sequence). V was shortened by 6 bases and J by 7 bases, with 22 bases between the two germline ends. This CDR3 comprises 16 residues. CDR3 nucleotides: TGTGCCAGTAGCCTTTATTTCGACAGTCGGGGACAGCCCCAGCATTTT. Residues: CASSLYFDSRGQPQHF.

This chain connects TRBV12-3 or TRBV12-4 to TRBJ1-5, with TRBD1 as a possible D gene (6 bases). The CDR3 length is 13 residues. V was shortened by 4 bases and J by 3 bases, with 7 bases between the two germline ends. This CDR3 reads CASSYRVNQPQHF. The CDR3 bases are TGTGCCAGCAGTTACAGGGTCAATCAGCCCCAGCATTTT.

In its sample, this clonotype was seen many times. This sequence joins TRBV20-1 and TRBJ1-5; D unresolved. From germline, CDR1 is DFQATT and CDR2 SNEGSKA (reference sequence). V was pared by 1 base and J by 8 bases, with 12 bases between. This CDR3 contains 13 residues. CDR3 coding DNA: TGCAGTGCTAGAGTACGGGATGTGGAGCCCCAGCATTTT. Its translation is CSARVRDVEPQHF.

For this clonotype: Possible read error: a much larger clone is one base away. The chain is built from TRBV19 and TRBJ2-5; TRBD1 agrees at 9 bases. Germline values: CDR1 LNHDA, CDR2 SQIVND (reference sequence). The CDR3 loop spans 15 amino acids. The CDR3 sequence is CVTRPGQGVGETQYF. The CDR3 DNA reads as TGTGTCACCAGGCCGGGACAGGGCGTTGGGGAGACCCAGTACTTC.

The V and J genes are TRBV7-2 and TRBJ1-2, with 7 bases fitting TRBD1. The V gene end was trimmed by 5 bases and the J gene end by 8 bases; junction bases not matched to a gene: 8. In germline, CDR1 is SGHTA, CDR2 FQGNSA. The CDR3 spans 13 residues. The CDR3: CASSGDRVHGYTF. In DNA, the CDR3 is TGTGCCAGCAGCGGCGACAGGGTCCACGGCTACACCTTC.

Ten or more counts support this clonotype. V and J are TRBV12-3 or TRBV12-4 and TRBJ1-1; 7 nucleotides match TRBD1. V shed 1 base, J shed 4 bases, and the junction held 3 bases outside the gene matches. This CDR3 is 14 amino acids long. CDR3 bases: TGTGCCAGCAGTTTAGGCAGGGGGGCCACTGAAGCTTTCTTT. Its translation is CASSLGRGATEAFF.

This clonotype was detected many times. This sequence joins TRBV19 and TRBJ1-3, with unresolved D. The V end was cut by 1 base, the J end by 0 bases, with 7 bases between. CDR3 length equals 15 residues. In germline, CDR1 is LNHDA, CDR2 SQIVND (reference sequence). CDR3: CASSIGGSSGNTIYF. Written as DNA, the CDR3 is TGTGCCAGTAGTATAGGAGGAAGCTCTGGAAACACCATATATTTT. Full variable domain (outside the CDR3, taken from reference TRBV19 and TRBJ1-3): DGGITQSPKYLFRKEGQNVTLSCEQNLNHDAMYWYRQDPGQGLRLIYYSQIVNDFQKGDIAEGYSVSREKKESFPLTVTSAQKNPTAFYLCASSIGGSSGNTIYFGEGSWLTVV.

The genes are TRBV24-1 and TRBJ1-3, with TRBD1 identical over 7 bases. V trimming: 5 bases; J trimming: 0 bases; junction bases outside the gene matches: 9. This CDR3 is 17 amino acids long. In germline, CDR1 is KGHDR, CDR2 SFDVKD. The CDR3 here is CATSGTGNPSSGNTIYF. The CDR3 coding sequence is TGTGCCACCAGTGGGACAGGTAACCCGTCCTCTGGAAACACCATATATTTT.

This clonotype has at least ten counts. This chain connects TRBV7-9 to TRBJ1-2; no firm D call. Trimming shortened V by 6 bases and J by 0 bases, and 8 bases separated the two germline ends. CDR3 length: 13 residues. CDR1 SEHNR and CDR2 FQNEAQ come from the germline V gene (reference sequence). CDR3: CASRAAPNYGYTF. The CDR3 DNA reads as TGTGCCAGCAGGGCGGCCCCTAACTATGGCTACACCTTC.

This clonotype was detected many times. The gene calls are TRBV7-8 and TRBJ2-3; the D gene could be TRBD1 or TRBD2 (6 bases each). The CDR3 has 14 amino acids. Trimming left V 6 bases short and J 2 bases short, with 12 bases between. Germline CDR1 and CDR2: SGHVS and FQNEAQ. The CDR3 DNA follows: TGTGCCAGCAGTTCGGGGGCGACCACAGATACGCAGTATTTT. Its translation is CASSSGATTDTQYF.

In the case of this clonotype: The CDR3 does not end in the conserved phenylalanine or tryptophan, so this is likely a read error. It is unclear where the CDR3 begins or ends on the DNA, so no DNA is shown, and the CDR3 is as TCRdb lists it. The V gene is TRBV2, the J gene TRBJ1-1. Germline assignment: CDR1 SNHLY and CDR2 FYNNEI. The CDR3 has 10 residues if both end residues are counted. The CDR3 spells CASSQGNFLS.

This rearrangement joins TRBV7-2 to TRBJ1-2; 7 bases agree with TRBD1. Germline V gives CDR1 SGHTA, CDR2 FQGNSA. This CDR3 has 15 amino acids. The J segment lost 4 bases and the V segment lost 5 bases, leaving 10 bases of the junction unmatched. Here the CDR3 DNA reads TGTGCCAGCAGCGGGGGGACAGCCCTTATCTATGGCTACACCTTC. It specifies CASSGGTALIYGYTF.